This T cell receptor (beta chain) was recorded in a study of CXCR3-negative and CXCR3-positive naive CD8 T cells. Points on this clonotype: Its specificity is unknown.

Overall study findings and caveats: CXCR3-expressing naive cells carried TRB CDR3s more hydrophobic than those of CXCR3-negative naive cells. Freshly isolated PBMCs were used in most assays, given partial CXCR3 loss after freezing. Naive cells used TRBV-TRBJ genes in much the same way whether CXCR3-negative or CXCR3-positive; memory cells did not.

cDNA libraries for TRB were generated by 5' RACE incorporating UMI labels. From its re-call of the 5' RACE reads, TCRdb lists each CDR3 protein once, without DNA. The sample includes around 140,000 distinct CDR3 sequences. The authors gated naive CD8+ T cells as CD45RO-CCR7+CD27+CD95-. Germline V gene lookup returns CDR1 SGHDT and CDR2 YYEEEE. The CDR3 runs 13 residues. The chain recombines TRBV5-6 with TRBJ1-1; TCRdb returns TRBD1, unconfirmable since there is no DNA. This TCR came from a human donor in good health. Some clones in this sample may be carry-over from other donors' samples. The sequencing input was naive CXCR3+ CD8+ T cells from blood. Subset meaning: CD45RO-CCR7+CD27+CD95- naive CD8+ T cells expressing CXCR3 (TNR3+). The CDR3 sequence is CASSLDRGPEAFF. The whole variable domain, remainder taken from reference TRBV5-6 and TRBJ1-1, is DAGVTQSPTHLIKTRGQQVTLRCSPKSGHDTVSWYQQALGQGPQFIFQYYEEEERQRGNFPDRFSGHQFPNYSSELNVNALLLGDSALYLCASSLDRGPEAFFGQGTRLTVV.